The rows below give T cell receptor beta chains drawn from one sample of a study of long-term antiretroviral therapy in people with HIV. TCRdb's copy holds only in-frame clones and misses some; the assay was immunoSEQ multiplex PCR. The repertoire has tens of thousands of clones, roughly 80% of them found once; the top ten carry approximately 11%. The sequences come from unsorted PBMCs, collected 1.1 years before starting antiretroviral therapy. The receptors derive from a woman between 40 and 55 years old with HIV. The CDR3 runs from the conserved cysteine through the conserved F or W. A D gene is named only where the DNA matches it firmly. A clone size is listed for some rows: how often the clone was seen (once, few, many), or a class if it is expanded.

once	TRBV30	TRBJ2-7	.	CAWTDGTYEQYF	TGTGCCTGGACCGACGGCACCTACGAGCAGTACTTC
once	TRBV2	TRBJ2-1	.	CASSRTLEQFF	TGTGCCAGCAGTCGGACTCTTGAGCAGTTCTTC
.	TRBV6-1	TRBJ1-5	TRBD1	CASSVQGASNQPQHF	TGTGCCAGCAGTGTACAGGGGGCTAGCAATCAGCCCCAGCATTTT
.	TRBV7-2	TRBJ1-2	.	CASSPTRGNYGYTF	TGTGCCAGCAGCCCGACTAGGGGTAACTATGGCTACACCTTC
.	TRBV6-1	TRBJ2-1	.	CASSERTYNEQFF	TGTGCCAGCAGTGAAAGGACCTACAATGAGCAGTTCTTC
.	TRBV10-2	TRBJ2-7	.	CASSVGVWDNEQYF	TGCGCCAGCAGTGTGGGGGTTTGGGACAACGAGCAGTACTTC
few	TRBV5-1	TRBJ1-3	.	CASSSGLPGGNTIYF	TGCGCCAGCAGCTCTGGACTCCCGGGGGGGAACACCATATATTTT
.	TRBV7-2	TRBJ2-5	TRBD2	CASSLAPTSGGAQTQYF	TGTGCCAGCAGCTTAGCTCCGACTAGCGGGGGGGCCCAGACCCAGTACTTC
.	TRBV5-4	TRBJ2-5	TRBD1	CASSPEGAIQETQYF	TGTGCCAGCAGCCCTGAGGGGGCCATCCAAGAGACCCAGTACTTC
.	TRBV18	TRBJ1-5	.	CASSPGGDQPQHF	TGTGCCAGCTCACCAGGTGGGGATCAGCCCCAGCATTTT
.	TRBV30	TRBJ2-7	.	CAWSLLSYSYEQYF	TGTGCCTGGAGTTTGCTGAGCTACTCCTACGAGCAGTACTTC
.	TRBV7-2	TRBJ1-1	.	CASSPAWLNTEAFF	TGTGCCAGCAGCCCGGCTTGGTTGAACACTGAAGCTTTCTTT
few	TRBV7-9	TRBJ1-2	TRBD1	CASSGQGIGNYGYTF	TGTGCCAGCAGTGGACAGGGGATAGGTAACTATGGCTACACCTTC
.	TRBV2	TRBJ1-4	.	CASSGNLGGDEGFF	TGTGCCAGCAGTGGAAACTTAGGCGGAGACGAGGGGTTTTTT
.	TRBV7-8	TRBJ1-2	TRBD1	CASSLAGQGATGHTF	TGTGCCAGCAGCTTAGCGGGACAGGGGGCGACGGGACACACCTTC
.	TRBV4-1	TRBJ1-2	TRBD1	CASSQDRRQGDYGYTF	TGCGCCAGCAGCCAAGATCGAAGGCAGGGGGACTATGGCTACACCTTC
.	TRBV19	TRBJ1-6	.	CASSREQDVSPLHF	TGTGCCAGTAGTAGGGAGCAGGACGTTTCACCCCTCCACTTT
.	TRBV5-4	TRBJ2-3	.	CASSSRTRTDTQYF	TGTGCCAGCAGCTCCCGGACCCGAACAGATACGCAGTATTTT
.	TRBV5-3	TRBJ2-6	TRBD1	CARSLAGTGGSGANVLTF	TGTGCCAGAAGCTTGGCCGGGACAGGGGGCTCTGGGGCCAACGTCCTGACTTTC
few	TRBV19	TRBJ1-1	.	CASTYGNTEAFF	TGTGCCAGTACCTACGGGAACACTGAAGCTTTCTTT
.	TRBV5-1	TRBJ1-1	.	CASSYSVNTEAFF	TGCGCCAGCAGCTATTCAGTGAACACTGAAGCTTTCTTT
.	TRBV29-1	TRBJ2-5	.	CSVGGLADQETQYF	TGCAGCGTTGGGGGCTTGGCAGACCAAGAGACCCAGTACTTC
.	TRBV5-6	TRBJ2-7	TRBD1	CASSLFTGEYDEQYF	TGTGCCAGCAGCTTATTTACAGGGGAGTACGACGAGCAGTACTTC
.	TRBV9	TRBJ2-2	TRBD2	CASSVRGGAGELFF	TGTGCCAGCAGCGTACGTGGGGGGGCCGGGGAGCTGTTTTTT
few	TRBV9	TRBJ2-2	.	CASSVTTNTGELFF	TGTGCCAGCAGCGTAACCACTAACACCGGGGAGCTGTTTTTT
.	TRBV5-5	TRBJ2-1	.	CASSPTRNEQFF	TGTGCCAGCAGCCCGACAAGAAATGAGCAGTTCTTC
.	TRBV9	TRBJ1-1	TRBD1	CASSVQGDTEAFF	TGTGCCAGCAGCGTACAGGGGGACACTGAAGCTTTCTTT
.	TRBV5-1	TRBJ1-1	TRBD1	CASSPGTGNTEAFF	TGCGCCAGCAGTCCCGGGACAGGGAATACTGAAGCTTTCTTT
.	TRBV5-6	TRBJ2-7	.	CASSLEGHEQYF	TGTGCCAGCAGCTTGGAGGGGCACGAGCAGTACTTC
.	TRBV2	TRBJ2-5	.	CASSGRGETQYF	TGTGCCAGCAGTGGCAGAGGGGAGACCCAGTACTTC
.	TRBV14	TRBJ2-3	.	CASSQNLVNQYF	TGTGCCAGCAGCCAAAACCTAGTTAACCAGTATTTT
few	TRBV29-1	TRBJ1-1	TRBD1	CSVEDRGDTEAFF	TGCAGCGTTGAAGACAGGGGGGACACTGAAGCTTTCTTT
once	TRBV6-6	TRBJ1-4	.	CASSRPNEKLFF	TGTGCCAGCAGTAGGCCTAATGAAAAACTGTTTTTT
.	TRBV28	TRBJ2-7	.	CASSSPSLGGSYEQYF	TGTGCCAGCAGTTCCCCGTCCTTGGGGGGCTCCTACGAGCAGTACTTC
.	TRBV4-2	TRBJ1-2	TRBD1	CASSLGQGAYGYTF	TGTGCCAGCAGCCTGGGACAGGGGGCTTATGGCTACACCTTC
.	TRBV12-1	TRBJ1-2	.	CASSPLRTVNYGYTF	TGTGCCAGCAGCCCTCTTCGGACGGTAAACTATGGCTACACCTTC
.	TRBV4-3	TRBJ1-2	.	CASSQDARVDYGYTF	TGCGCCAGCAGCCAAGATGCCAGGGTGGACTATGGCTACACCTTC
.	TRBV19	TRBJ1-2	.	CASSIGGVRYGYTF	TGTGCCAGTAGTATTGGAGGGGTTAGATACGGCTACACCTTC
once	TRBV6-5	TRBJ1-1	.	CASSYSSSYEAFF	TGTGCCAGCAGTTACTCGTCATCTTATGAAGCTTTCTTT
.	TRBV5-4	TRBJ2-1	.	CASSLDNEQFF	TGTGCCAGCAGCCTGGACAATGAGCAGTTCTTC
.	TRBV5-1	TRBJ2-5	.	CASSLQGGEETQYF	TGCGCCAGCAGCTTGCAGGGGGGGGAAGAGACCCAGTACTTC
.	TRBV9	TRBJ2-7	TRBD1	CASSVTGTETYEQYF	TGTGCCAGCAGCGTCACCGGGACAGAAACCTACGAGCAGTACTTC
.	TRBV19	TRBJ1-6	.	CASSKRNSALLGANSPLHF	TGTGCCAGTAGTAAACGTAATTCAGCCCTCTTAGGGGCTAATTCACCCCTCCACTTT
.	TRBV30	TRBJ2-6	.	CAWTQGDGANVLTF	TGTGCCTGGACCCAGGGTGATGGGGCCAACGTCCTGACTTTC
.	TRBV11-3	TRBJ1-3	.	CASSLYRHTIYF	TGTGCCAGCAGCTTATATCGGCACACCATATATTTT
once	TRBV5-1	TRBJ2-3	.	CASSLGGTHGSDTQYF	TGCGCCAGCAGCCTAGGGGGGACCCACGGATCGGATACGCAGTATTTT
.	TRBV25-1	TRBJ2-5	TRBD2	CASSDLLAGGLSQYF	TGTGCCAGCAGTGACCTGCTAGCGGGGGGGCTGTCCCAGTACTTC
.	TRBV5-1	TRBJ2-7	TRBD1	CASSLSQTGVEQYF	TGCGCCAGCAGCTTATCCCAGACAGGGGTCGAGCAGTACTTC
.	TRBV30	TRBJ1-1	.	CAWSVSAHTEAFF	TGTGCCTGGAGTGTATCCGCACACACTGAAGCTTTCTTT
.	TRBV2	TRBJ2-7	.	CASSPLRRGNEQYF	TGTGCCAGCAGTCCCCTTCGGAGGGGGAACGAGCAGTACTTC
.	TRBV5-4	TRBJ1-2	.	CASSFTTGSYGYTF	TGTGCCAGCAGCTTTACTACAGGGAGCTATGGCTACACCTTC
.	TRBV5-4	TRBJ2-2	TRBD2	CASSSLRAGGPGELFF	TGTGCCAGCAGTTCCCTCAGGGCGGGGGGGCCCGGGGAGCTGTTTTTT
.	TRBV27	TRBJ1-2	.	CASGSEWGNYGYTF	TGTGCCAGCGGGTCCGAATGGGGTAACTATGGCTACACCTTC
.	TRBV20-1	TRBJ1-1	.	CSARKEIEAFF	TGCAGTGCTAGAAAGGAGATTGAAGCTTTCTTT
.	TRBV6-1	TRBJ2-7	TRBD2	CASRDVAGNYEQYF	TGTGCCAGCAGGGATGTAGCGGGGAACTACGAGCAGTACTTC
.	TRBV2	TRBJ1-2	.	CASSESGPYGYTF	TGTGCCAGCAGTGAAAGCGGGCCGTATGGCTACACCTTC